This T cell receptor beta chain was sequenced in a study of blood T cell repertoires in COVID-19. The CDR3 is 18 residues long. The V gene's germline CDR1 is LGHNA and CDR2 YSLEER. The V end was cut by 0 bases, the J end by 0 bases, with 15 bases between. This clone was seen at least ten times. Assay: immunoSEQ multiplex PCR; the TCRdb copy retains only in-frame clones and omits some. The sample contains some 240,000 clones, 70% to 85% of which appear only once. V and J are TRBV4-3 and TRBJ1-3; D uncertain. The source material was peripheral blood. This clonotype was obtained from a woman aged 40-49 years who had recovered from COVID-19. The CDR3 DNA is TGCGCCAGCAGCCAAGATCGGGTAGCTCCGATCTCTGGAAACACCATATATTTT. Translating it yields CASSQDRVAPISGNTIYF.